The 31 T cell receptor beta chains below come from one sample, sequenced in a study of blood T cell repertoires in COVID-19. The table came from immunoSEQ multiplex PCR; TCRdb's copy has only in-frame clones and leaves some out. The repertoire holds around 170,000 clones, with around four fifths as singletons. Material for sequencing was PBMCs or T cells enriched from blood (not recorded which). Every receptor here comes from a woman in her fifties or sixties who had recovered from COVID-19.

This chain connects TRBV7-3 to TRBJ2-1, with a tentative D call TRBD2 (5 bases). Germline-derived CDR1 and CDR2 are SGHTA and FQGTGA. The V end lost 4 bases, the J end lost 0 bases, and 10 bases lay between the germline ends. The CDR3 totals 15 residues. The CDR3 coding sequence is TGTGCCAGCAGCTCCCTTGGGAGCTCCTACAATGAGCAGTTCTTC. It encodes CASSSLGSSYNEQFF. The full variable domain, rest sourced from reference TRBV7-3 and TRBJ2-1, is GAGVSQTPSNKVTEKGKYVELRCDPISGHTALYWYRQSLGQGPEFLIYFQGTGAADDSGLPNDRFFAVRPEGSVSTLKIQRTERGDSAVYLCASSSLGSSYNEQFFGPGTRLTVL.

The V gene is TRBV28, the J gene TRBJ2-5; 10 bases are shared with TRBD1. Germline CDR1 and CDR2: MDHEN and SYDVKM. V lost 6 bases to trimming and J lost 0 bases; unmatched junction nucleotides: 7. The CDR3 loop spans 16 amino acids. The CDR3 bases are TGTGCCAGCAGCGGACCGGGACAGGGGTACCAAGAGACCCAGTACTTC. Translated, it gives CASSGPGQGYQETQYF.

The chain has TRBV18 and TRBJ2-1, with 7 bases lining up with TRBD1. V was clipped by 2 bases and J by 7 bases; unmatched bases: 8. CDR3 length: 15 residues. Germline values: CDR1 KGHSH, CDR2 LQKENI. The CDR3 loop is CASSPVATGYNEQFF. Here the CDR3 DNA reads TGTGCCAGCTCACCAGTGGCGACAGGGTATAATGAGCAGTTCTTC.

The CDR3 spells CAIRGTSGHYEQYF. CDR3 coding DNA: TGTGCCATCAGGGGGACTAGCGGCCACTACGAGCAGTACTTC. The genes are TRBV10-3 and TRBJ2-7; 11 bases are shared with TRBD2. The CDR3 has 14 residues. Germline V CDR1 and CDR2: ENHRY, SYGVKD. V trimming: 6 bases; J trimming: 3 bases; junction bases outside the gene matches: 4.

In this sample, this clone turned up a few times. The chain carries TRBV10-1 and TRBJ2-2, with 7 nucleotides matching TRBD2. This CDR3 is 13 amino acids long. With 5 bases clipped from V and 3 bases from J, the junction kept 0 bases outside the gene matches. CDR1 and CDR2 from the germline V gene are WNHNN and SYGVQD (reference sequence). In DNA, the CDR3 is TGCGCCAGCAGTCGGGAGGACACCGGGGAGCTGTTTTTT. Translation: CASSREDTGELFF.

The chain has TRBV27 and TRBJ2-3, with D possibly TRBD1 on 5 matching bases. Germline V lookup: CDR1 MNHEY, CDR2 SMNVEV (reference sequence). Trimming left V 6 bases short and J 1 base short, with 14 bases between. This CDR3 region has 15 residues. The CDR3: CASSPMATGTDTQYF. CDR3 nucleotide sequence: TGTGCCAGCAGCCCTATGGCGACAGGCACAGATACGCAGTATTTT.

The chain joins TRBV7-2 to TRBJ1-5; no reliable D call. CDR3 size: 13 residues. With 5 bases removed from V and 5 bases from J, the gap between germline ends came to 10 bases. CDR1 and CDR2 from the germline V gene are SGHTA and FQGNSA. DNA of the CDR3: TGTGCCAGCAGCCCGACACGTTATCAGCCCCAGCATTTT. The encoded protein is CASSPTRYQPQHF.

The V and J genes are TRBV9 and TRBJ1-1, with D uncertain. This CDR3 has 13 residues. V lost 0 bases and J 2 bases, leaving 5 bases between the germline ends. Per the germline V gene, CDR1 is SGDLS and CDR2 is YYNGEE. The DNA for the CDR3 is TGTGCCAGCAGCGTAGCTCTCAACACTGAAGCTTTCTTT. It codes for CASSVALNTEAFF. Full variable domain (outside the CDR3, taken from reference TRBV9 and TRBJ1-1): DSGVTQTPKHLITATGQRVTLRCSPRSGDLSVYWYQQSLDQGLQFLIQYYNGEERAKGNILERFSAQQFPDLHSELNLSSLELGDSALYFCASSVALNTEAFFGQGTRLTVV.

The V call is TRBV7-9, the J call TRBJ2-7, with 10 bases aligning to TRBD1. V gave up 6 bases and J gave up 5 bases; unmatched junction bases: 10. From germline, CDR1 is SEHNR and CDR2 FQNEAQ (reference sequence). This CDR3 region has 15 residues. The CDR3 loop reads CASSLIQGQGNEQYF. In DNA form, the CDR3 reads TGTGCCAGCAGTCTGATCCAGGGACAGGGGAACGAGCAGTACTTC.

The J gene is TRBJ1-2, the V gene TRBV5-1; no definite D call. Germline V gene data show CDR1 as SGHRS and CDR2 as YFSETQ. V was shortened by 0 bases and J by 4 bases, with 10 bases between the two germline ends. This CDR3 comprises 14 residues. The CDR3 nucleotides read TGCGCCAGCAGCTTGGAGCGGGCAGGCTATGGCTACACCTTC. Residues: CASSLERAGYGYTF. The whole variable domain, remainder taken from reference TRBV5-1 and TRBJ1-2, is KAGVTQTPRYLIKTRGQQVTLSCSPISGHRSVSWYQQTPGQGLQFLFEYFSETQRNKGNFPGRFSGRQFSNSRSEMNVSTLELGDSALYLCASSLERAGYGYTFGSGTRLTVV.

This sequence joins TRBV24-1 and TRBJ2-3, with D tentatively TRBD1 (5 bases). The CDR3 is 14 amino acids. Germline V gives CDR1 KGHDR, CDR2 SFDVKD. Between the trimmed V and J ends, which lost 5 bases and 4 bases, there was a span of 12 bases. The CDR3 loop reads CATSGPRESDTQYF. Here the CDR3 DNA reads TGTGCCACCAGTGGGCCCAGGGAATCAGATACGCAGTATTTT.

The chain has TRBV18 and TRBJ2-1; 11 bases line up with TRBD2. J gave up 8 bases and V 3 bases, and 6 bases lay outside the gene matches. Germline values: CDR1 KGHSH, CDR2 LQKENI. The CDR3 extends over 15 amino acids. The CDR3 DNA follows: TGTGCCAGCTCACCCCTAGCGGGGGGTCTCTATGAGCAGTTCTTC. It codes for CASSPLAGGLYEQFF.

The chain has TRBV12-3 or TRBV12-4 and TRBJ1-3; D perhaps matches TRBD1 (5 bases). With 4 bases removed from V and 4 bases from J, the gap between germline ends came to 5 bases. The CDR3 length is 12 residues. The CDR3 DNA follows: TGTGCCAGCAGTTCAGGGGGAAACACCATATATTTT. Amino acid sequence: CASSSGGNTIYF.

V gene TRBV3-1 (or the pseudogene TRBV3-2) combines with J gene TRBJ1-1, with D possibly being TRBD1 (6 bases). Germline V gives CDR1 LGHDT, CDR2 YNNKEL (reference sequence). V was trimmed by 1 base and J by 2 bases, leaving 14 bases between them. CDR3 length equals 16 residues. The CDR3 loop is CASSQVALRGNTEAFF. The CDR3 bases are TGTGCCAGCAGCCAAGTAGCCCTCAGGGGAAACACTGAAGCTTTCTTT.

V gene TRBV7-9 combines with J gene TRBJ1-2, with D perhaps matching TRBD1 (6 bases). V gave up 2 bases and J gave up 4 bases, with 14 bases separating them. The CDR3 sequence is 15 residues long. The V gene's germline CDR1 is SEHNR and CDR2 FQNEAQ (reference sequence). The CDR3 region has the DNA TGTGCCAGCAGCTTACTGGACAGTCAACTCTATGGCTACACCTTC. It specifies CASSLLDSQLYGYTF. Based on the CDR3 plus reference TRBV7-9 and TRBJ1-2, the full variable domain is DTGVSQNPRHKITKRGQNVTFRCDPISEHNRLYWYRQTLGQGPEFLTYFQNEAQLEKSRLLSDRFSAERPKGSFSTLEIQRTEQGDSAMYLCASSLLDSQLYGYTFGSGTRLTVV.

This clone was recorded only once. V is TRBV4-3 and J is TRBJ2-5; D is ambiguous. The germline V and J ends were trimmed by 1 base and 4 bases, with 7 bases remaining between them. This CDR3 has 13 amino acids. The germline gives CDR1 LGHNA, CDR2 YSLEER. The CDR3 protein is CASSQGILETQYF. Here the CDR3 DNA reads TGCGCCAGCAGCCAAGGTATTCTAGAGACCCAGTACTTC.

This clone turned up a few times. The V and J genes are TRBV9 and TRBJ2-7, with TRBD2 matching 12 bases. V was pared by 4 bases and J by 5 bases, with 10 bases of the junction left unmatched. Germline V gene lookup returns CDR1 SGDLS and CDR2 YYNGEE. This CDR3 comprises 16 residues. The CDR3 loop is CASSPRLAGAPHEQYF. As DNA, the CDR3 is TGTGCCAGCAGCCCACGACTAGCGGGAGCCCCCCACGAGCAGTACTTC.

The rearrangement uses TRBV4-2 and TRBJ2-7; 7 bases are a match to TRBD1. CDR3 length: 13 amino acids. V was clipped by 2 bases and J by 7 bases; unmatched bases: 5. Germline values: CDR1 LGHNA, CDR2 YNFKEQ. The CDR3 DNA is TGTGCCAGCAGCCAAACAGACAGGGTTGAGCAGTACTTC. Translated, it gives CASSQTDRVEQYF.

The chain carries TRBV19 and TRBJ2-3, with D possibly TRBD2 on 6 matching bases. V shed 7 bases and J shed 0 bases, with 11 bases lying between them. The CDR3 is 14 residues long. Germline CDR1 reads LNHDA; CDR2 reads SQIVND (reference sequence). CDR3: CASMDGGSTDTQYF. The DNA of the CDR3 is TGTGCCAGTATGGATGGAGGGAGCACAGATACGCAGTATTTT.

This clone appeared once. The chain carries TRBV3-1 (or the pseudogene TRBV3-2) and TRBJ1-3, with D uncertain. Germline V gene sequence: CDR1 LGHDT, CDR2 YNNKEL (reference sequence). The CDR3 loop spans 16 amino acids. V was shortened by 4 bases and J by 0 bases, with 13 bases between the two germline ends. For the CDR3, the DNA is TGTGCCAGCAGCCCTACCGCGGGCGGCTCTGGAAACACCATATATTTT. Its protein product is CASSPTAGGSGNTIYF.

This chain joins TRBV5-4 and TRBJ1-1; D not certain. Germline loops: CDR1 SGHNT, CDR2 YYREEE (reference sequence). Trimming took 2 bases from V and 2 from J, leaving 10 bases between them. The CDR3 runs to 14 residues. The CDR3 DNA reads as TGTGCCAGCAGCTTCGAGGTGATTAACACTGAAGCTTTCTTT. It specifies CASSFEVINTEAFF.

The chain links TRBV10-3 to TRBJ1-1, with D possibly TRBD1 on 5 matching bases. This CDR3 comprises 16 residues. Germline assignment: CDR1 ENHRY and CDR2 SYGVKD. V was cut by 4 bases and J by 0 bases, with 15 bases left in between. The CDR3 region is CAISAGLGSLNTEAFF. CDR3 bases: TGTGCCATCAGTGCGGGACTGGGCTCCTTGAACACTGAAGCTTTCTTT.

The sample holds one count of this clone. The chain recombines TRBV6-6 with TRBJ2-2, with a tentative D call TRBD1 (6 bases). The CDR3 is 15 amino acids. The V end was cut by 6 bases, the J end by 6 bases, with 17 bases between. The germline gives CDR1 MNHNY, CDR2 SVGAGI (reference sequence). The CDR3 here is CASRRDNWKAGELFF. CDR3 nucleotide sequence: TGTGCCAGCAGGAGGGACAATTGGAAGGCCGGGGAGCTGTTTTTT.

The chain employs TRBV6-6 and TRBJ1-3; 8 positions agree with TRBD1. Germline loops: CDR1 MNHNY, CDR2 SVGAGI (reference sequence). This CDR3 has 16 amino acids. V shed 6 bases and J 4 bases; nucleotides not matched to a gene: 11. CDR3 residues: CASSKTGGPAGNTIYF. The CDR3 DNA reads as TGTGCCAGCAGCAAAACAGGGGGTCCTGCCGGAAACACCATATATTTT.

The V call is TRBV24-1, the J call TRBJ2-2, with 8 bases lining up with TRBD2. The germline V gene encodes CDR1 KGHDR and CDR2 SFDVKD. The CDR3 is 16 amino acids. Trimming at V came to 3 bases and at J to 1 base, leaving 3 bases not matched to a gene. CDR3 bases: TGTGCCACCAGTGATCCAACTAGCGGGAACACCGGGGAGCTGTTTTTT. Encoded protein: CATSDPTSGNTGELFF.

Remarks on this clone: No conserved phenylalanine or tryptophan is present at the end of the CDR3, so a read error is the likely explanation. No DNA is shown, since the ends of the CDR3 on it are uncertain; the CDR3 is the one TCRdb lists. The chain couples TRBV7-8 to TRBJ2-7; the table's TRBD1 call for D was not verified on the DNA. Germline-derived CDR1 and CDR2 are SGHVS and FQNEAQ. The CDR3 has 13 amino acids, counting both end residues. CDR3 protein: CASTTMGQGNDCD.

V is TRBV6-1 and J is TRBJ1-1; TRBD1 might be the D (5 bases). CDR1 and CDR2 from the germline V gene are MNHNS and SASEGT. This CDR3 contains 15 residues. Trimming pared 2 bases from V and 0 bases from J, leaving 10 bases between. The CDR3 here is CASSELPGMNTEAFF. The CDR3 coding sequence is TGTGCCAGCAGTGAACTCCCAGGGATGAACACTGAAGCTTTCTTT.

The genes are TRBV7-2 and TRBJ2-1; 9 bases fit TRBD2. CDR1 SGHTA and CDR2 FQGNSA come from the germline V gene. Germline trimming cut 1 base from V and 7 bases from J; bases unmatched to any gene: 5. This CDR3 region has 15 residues. The CDR3 spells CASSLVSGSYNEQFF. CDR3 sequence (DNA): TGTGCCAGCAGCTTAGTTAGCGGGAGTTATAATGAGCAGTTCTTC.

With respect to this clone: This may stem from a read error, because a much larger clone lies one nucleotide away. CDR3 sequence reads: CASSPGTGLYEQYF. CDR3 nucleotides: TGTGCCAGCAGTCCCGGGACAGGGCTCTACGAGCAGTACTTC. The V gene is TRBV6-2 or TRBV6-3, the J gene TRBJ2-7; TRBD1 agrees at 9 bases. J gave up 3 bases and V 5 bases, and 5 bases lay outside the gene matches. The CDR3 is made up of 14 amino acids. CDR1 MNHEY and CDR2 SVGEGT come from the germline V gene.

The rearrangement joins TRBV14 to TRBJ2-1, with D possibly matching TRBD1 (6 bases). The CDR3 is 13 amino acids. Trimming cost V 0 bases and J 15 bases, with 15 bases left between them. The germline CDR1 and CDR2 sequences are SGHDN and FVKESK. The CDR3 region is CASSQDRSDRRFF. For the CDR3, the DNA is TGTGCCAGCAGCCAAGATCGGTCGGACAGAAGGTTCTTC.

The V gene is TRBV7-9, the J gene TRBJ2-7, with D unresolved. The V end was cut by 0 bases, the J end by 3 bases, with 9 bases between. The CDR3 length is 14 residues. From germline, CDR1 is SEHNR and CDR2 FQNEAQ (reference sequence). DNA of the CDR3: TGTGCCAGCAGCTTAGCGGGCAATATCTACGAGCAGTACTTC. Amino acid sequence: CASSLAGNIYEQYF.